The TCR beta chain described here comes from a study of post-analysis software for immune sequencing data. General study points: Compared with controls, patients showed significantly lower normalized Chao1 diversity. Roughly 5 TRBV segments, TRBV5-6, TRBV5-1 and TRBV20-1 among them, were found more frequent in patients than controls. Samples from a shared batch, those prepared together, strongly co-clustered by F measure.

Each TCR beta cDNA library carried unique molecular identifiers. Input of about 0.95 to 10 million T cells yielded some 500,000 cDNA molecules. TCRdb independently ran MiXCR on the PCR reads; one entry per CDR3 protein. The sample comprises roughly 700,000 distinct CDR3 sequences, about 32% of which are singletons, and more than 0.45% rests with the top ten. Only a few counts were recorded for this clonotype. Antigen: not known. This CDR3 spans 15 amino acids. Germline loops: CDR1 SGHDT, CDR2 YYEEEE. V was pared by 0 bases and J by 4 bases, with 13 bases between. The TCR was taken from a girl aged 5-17 years with multiple sclerosis. Sequenced sample: blood. The V and J genes are TRBV5-6 and TRBJ2-5; the D gene could be TRBD1 or TRBD2 (5 bases each). CDR3: CASSLVTGRGETQYF. CDR3 coding DNA: TGTGCCAGCAGCTTGGTCACAGGCCGGGGAGAGACCCAGTACTTC.